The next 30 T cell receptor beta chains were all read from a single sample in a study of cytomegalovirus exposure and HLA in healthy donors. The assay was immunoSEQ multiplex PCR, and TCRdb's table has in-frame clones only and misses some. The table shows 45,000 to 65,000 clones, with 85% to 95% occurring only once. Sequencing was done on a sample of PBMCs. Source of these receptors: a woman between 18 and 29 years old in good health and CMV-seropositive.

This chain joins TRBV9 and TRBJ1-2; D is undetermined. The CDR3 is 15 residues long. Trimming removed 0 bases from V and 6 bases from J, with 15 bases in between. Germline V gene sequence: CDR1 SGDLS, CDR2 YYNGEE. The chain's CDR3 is CASSVDMEARDGYTF. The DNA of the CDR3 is TGTGCCAGCAGCGTAGATATGGAGGCGCGGGATGGCTACACCTTC.

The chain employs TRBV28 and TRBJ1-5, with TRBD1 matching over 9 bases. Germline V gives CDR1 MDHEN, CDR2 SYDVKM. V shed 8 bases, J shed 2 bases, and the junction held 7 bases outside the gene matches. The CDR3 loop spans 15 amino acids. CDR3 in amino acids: CASGLGDRGNQPQHF. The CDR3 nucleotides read TGTGCCAGCGGTCTTGGGGACAGGGGCAATCAGCCCCAGCATTTT.

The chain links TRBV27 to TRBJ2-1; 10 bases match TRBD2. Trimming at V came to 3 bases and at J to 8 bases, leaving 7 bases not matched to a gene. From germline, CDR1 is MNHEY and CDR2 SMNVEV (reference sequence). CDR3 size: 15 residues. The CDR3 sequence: CASSFVAGGIYEQFF. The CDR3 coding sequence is TGTGCCAGCAGTTTCGTAGCGGGGGGTATATATGAGCAGTTCTTC.

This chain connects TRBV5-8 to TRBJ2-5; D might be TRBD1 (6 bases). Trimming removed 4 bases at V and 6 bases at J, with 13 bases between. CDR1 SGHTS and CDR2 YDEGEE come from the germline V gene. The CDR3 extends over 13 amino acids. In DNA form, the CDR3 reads TGTGCCAGCAGCCCCGGGACACGGAAGACCCAGTACTTC. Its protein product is CASSPGTRKTQYF. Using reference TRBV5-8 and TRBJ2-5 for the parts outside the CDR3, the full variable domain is EAGVTQSPTHLIKTRGQQATLRCSPISGHTSVYWYQQALGLGLQFLLWYDEGEERNRGNFPPRFSGRQFPNYSSELNVNALELEDSALYLCASSPGTRKTQYFGPGTRLLVL.

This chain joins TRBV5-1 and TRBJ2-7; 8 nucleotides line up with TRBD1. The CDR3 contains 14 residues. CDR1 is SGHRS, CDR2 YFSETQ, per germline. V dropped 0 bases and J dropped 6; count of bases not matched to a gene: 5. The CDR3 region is CASSLVTGGREQYF. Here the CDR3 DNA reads TGCGCCAGCAGCTTGGTTACAGGGGGACGCGAGCAGTACTTC.

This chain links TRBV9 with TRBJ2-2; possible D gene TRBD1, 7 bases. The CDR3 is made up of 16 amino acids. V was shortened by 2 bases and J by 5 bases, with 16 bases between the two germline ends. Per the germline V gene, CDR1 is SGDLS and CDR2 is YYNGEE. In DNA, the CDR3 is TGTGCCAGCAGCGTCCGTACGACAGGGAGGACCGGGGAGCTGTTTTTT. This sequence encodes CASSVRTTGRTGELFF.

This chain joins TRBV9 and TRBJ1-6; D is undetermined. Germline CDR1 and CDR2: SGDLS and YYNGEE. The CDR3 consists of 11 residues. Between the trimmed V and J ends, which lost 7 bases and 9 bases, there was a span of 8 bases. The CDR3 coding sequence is TGTGCCAGCGGGCTACTTTCACCCCTCCACTTT. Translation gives CASGLLSPLHF.

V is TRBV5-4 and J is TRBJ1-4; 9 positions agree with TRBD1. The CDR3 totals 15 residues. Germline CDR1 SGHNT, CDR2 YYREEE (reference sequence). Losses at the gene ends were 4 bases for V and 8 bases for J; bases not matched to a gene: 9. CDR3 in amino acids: CASSINRGLKEKLFF. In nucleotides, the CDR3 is TGTGCCAGCAGCATAAACAGGGGGCTAAAAGAAAAACTGTTTTTT.

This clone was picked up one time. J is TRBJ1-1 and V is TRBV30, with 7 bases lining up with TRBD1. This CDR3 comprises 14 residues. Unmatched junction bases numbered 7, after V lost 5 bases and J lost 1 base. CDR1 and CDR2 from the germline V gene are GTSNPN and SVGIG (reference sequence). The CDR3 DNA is TGTGCCTGGCACCCGAACAGGGGGAACACTGAAGCTTTCTTT. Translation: CAWHPNRGNTEAFF. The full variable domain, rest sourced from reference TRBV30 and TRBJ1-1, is SQTIHQWPATLVQPVGSPLSLECTVEGTSNPNLYWYRQAAGRGLQLLFYSVGIGQISSEVPQNLSASRPQDRQFILSSKKLLLSDSGFYLCAWHPNRGNTEAFFGQGTRLTVV.

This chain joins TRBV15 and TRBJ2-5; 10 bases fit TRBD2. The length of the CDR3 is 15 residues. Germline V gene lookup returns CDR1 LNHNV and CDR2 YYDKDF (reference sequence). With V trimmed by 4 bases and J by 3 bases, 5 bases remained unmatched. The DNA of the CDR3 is TGTGCCACCAGCATCAGAGCGGGGGGGAAAGAGACCCAGTACTTC. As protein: CATSIRAGGKETQYF.

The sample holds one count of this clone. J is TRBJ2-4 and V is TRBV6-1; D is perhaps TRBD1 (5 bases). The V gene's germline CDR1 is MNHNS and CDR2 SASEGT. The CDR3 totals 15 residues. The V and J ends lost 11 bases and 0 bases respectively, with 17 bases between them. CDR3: CASKGPWLAKNIQYF. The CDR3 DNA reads TGTGCCTCAAAGGGGCCGTGGTTAGCCAAAAACATTCAGTACTTC.

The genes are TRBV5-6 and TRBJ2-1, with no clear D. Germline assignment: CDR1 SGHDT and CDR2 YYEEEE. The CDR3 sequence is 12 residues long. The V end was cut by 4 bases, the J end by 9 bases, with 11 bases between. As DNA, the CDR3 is TGTGCCAGCAGCACGAACCGGGTTGAGCAGTTCTTC. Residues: CASSTNRVEQFF.

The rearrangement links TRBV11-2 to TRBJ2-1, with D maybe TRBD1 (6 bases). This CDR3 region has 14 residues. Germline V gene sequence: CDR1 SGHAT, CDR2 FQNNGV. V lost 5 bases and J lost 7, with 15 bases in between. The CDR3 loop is CASSMGTMGNEQFF. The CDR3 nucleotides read TGTGCCAGCAGCATGGGGACAATGGGGAATGAGCAGTTCTTC. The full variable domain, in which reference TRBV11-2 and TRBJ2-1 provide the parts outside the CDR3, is EAGVAQSPRYKIIEKRQSVAFWCNPISGHATLYWYQQILGQGPKLLIQFQNNGVVDDSQLPKDRFSAERLKGVDSTLKIQPAKLEDSAVYLCASSMGTMGNEQFFGPGTRLTVL.

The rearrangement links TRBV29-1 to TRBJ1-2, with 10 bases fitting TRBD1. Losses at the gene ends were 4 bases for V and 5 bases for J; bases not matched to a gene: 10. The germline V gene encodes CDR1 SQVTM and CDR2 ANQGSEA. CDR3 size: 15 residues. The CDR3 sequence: CSVGARDRGDYGYTF. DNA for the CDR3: TGCAGCGTTGGGGCTCGGGACAGGGGAGATTATGGCTACACCTTC. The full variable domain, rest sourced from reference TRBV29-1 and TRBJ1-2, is SAVISQKPSRDICQRGTSLTIQCQVDSQVTMMFWYRQQPGQSLTLIATANQGSEATYESGFVIDKFPISRPNLTFSTLTVSNMSPEDSSIYLCSVGARDRGDYGYTFGSGTRLTVV.

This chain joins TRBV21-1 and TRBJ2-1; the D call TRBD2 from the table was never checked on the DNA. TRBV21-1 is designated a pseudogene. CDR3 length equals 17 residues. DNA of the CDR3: TGTGCCAGCAGCAAAACCCCCTCCGGGGGGGGCTACAATGAGCAGTTCTTC. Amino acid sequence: CASSKTPSGGGYNEQFF.

CDR3 in amino acids: CASSLVLGQAYEQYF. CDR3 DNA sequence: TGTGCCAGCAGCTTGGTTTTGGGACAAGCTTACGAGCAGTACTTC. The chain joins TRBV5-8 to TRBJ2-7, with D tentatively TRBD1 (6 bases). The CDR3 loop spans 15 amino acids. V gave up 0 bases and J gave up 4 bases, with 14 bases separating them. Germline V CDR1 and CDR2: SGHTS, YDEGEE. Full variable domain (rest looked up from reference TRBV5-8 and TRBJ2-7): EAGVTQSPTHLIKTRGQQATLRCSPISGHTSVYWYQQALGLGLQFLLWYDEGEERNRGNFPPRFSGRQFPNYSSELNVNALELEDSALYLCASSLVLGQAYEQYFGPGTRLTVT.

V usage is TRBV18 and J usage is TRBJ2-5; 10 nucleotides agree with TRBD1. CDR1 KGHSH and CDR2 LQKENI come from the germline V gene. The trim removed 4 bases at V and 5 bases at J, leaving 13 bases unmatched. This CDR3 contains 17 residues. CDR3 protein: CASSRNRQGALEETQYF. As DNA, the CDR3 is TGTGCCAGCTCACGGAATCGACAGGGGGCTCTGGAGGAGACCCAGTACTTC. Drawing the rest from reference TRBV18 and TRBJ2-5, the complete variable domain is NAGVMQNPRHLVRRRGQEARLRCSPMKGHSHVYWYRQLPEEGLKFMVYLQKENIIDESGMPKERFSAEFPKEGPSILRIQQVVRGDSAAYFCASSRNRQGALEETQYFGPGTRLLVL.

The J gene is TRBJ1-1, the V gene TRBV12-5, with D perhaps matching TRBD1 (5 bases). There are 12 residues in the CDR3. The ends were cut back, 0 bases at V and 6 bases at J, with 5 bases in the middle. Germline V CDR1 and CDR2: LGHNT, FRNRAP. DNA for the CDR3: TGTGCTAGTGGTTTGGTGGGGCCTGAAGCTTTCTTT. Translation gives CASGLVGPEAFF.

The CDR3 sequence: CASRLRDRGQETQYF. The CDR3 bases are TGTGCCAGCCGGCTCAGGGACAGGGGCCAAGAGACCCAGTACTTC. J is TRBJ2-5 and V is TRBV7-9; 10 positions agree with TRBD1. CDR3 size: 15 residues. CDR1 is SEHNR, CDR2 FQNEAQ, per germline (reference sequence). V trimming: 8 bases; J trimming: 1 base; junction bases outside the gene matches: 7.

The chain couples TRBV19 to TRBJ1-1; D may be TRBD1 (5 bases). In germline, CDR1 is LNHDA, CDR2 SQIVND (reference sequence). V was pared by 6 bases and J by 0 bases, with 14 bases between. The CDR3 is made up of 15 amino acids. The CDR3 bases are TGTGCCAGTAGGACTCTGGGGGGGGTGAACACTGAAGCTTTCTTT. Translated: CASRTLGGVNTEAFF.

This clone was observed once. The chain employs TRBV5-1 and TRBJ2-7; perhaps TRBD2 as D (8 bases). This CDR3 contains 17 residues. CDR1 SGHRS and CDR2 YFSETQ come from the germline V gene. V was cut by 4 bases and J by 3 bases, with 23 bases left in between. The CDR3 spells CASSLPREGQWFYEQYF. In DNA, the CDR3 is TGCGCCAGCAGCCTCCCCCGGGAGGGACAGTGGTTCTACGAGCAGTACTTC. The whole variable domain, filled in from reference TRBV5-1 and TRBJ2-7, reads KAGVTQTPRYLIKTRGQQVTLSCSPISGHRSVSWYQQTPGQGLQFLFEYFSETQRNKGNFPGRFSGRQFSNSRSEMNVSTLELGDSALYLCASSLPREGQWFYEQYFGPGTRLTVT.

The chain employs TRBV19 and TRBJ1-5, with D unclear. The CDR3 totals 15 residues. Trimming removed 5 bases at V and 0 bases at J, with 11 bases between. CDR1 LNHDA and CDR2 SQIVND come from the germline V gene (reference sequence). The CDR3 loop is CASSSESYSNQPQHF. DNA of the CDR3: TGTGCCAGTAGTTCCGAGTCGTATAGCAATCAGCCCCAGCATTTT.

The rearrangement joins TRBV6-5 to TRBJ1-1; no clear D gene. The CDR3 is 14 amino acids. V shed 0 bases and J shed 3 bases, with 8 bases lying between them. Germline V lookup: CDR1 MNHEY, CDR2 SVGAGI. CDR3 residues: CASSYSFPDTEAFF. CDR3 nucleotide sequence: TGTGCCAGCAGTTACTCGTTTCCGGACACTGAAGCTTTCTTT.

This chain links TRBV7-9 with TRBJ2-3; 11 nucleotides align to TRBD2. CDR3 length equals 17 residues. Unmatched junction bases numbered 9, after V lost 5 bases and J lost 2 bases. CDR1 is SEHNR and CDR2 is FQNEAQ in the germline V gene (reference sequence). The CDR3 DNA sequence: TGTGCCAGCAGCGGAGACCTAGCGGGGGGCCCCACAGATACGCAGTATTTT. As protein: CASSGDLAGGPTDTQYF.

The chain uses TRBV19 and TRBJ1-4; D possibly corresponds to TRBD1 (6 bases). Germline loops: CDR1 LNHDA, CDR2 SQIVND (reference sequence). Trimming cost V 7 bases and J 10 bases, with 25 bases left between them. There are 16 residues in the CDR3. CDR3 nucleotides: TGTGCCAGTAAAAACCTTGGACAGCCCTTTGAGGGAAAACTGTTTTTT. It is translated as CASKNLGQPFEGKLFF.

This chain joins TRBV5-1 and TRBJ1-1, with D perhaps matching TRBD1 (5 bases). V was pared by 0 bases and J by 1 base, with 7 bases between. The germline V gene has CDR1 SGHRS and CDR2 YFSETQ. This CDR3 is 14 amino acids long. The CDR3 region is CASSLVTGNTEAFF. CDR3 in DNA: TGCGCCAGCAGCTTGGTCACAGGGAACACTGAAGCTTTCTTT.

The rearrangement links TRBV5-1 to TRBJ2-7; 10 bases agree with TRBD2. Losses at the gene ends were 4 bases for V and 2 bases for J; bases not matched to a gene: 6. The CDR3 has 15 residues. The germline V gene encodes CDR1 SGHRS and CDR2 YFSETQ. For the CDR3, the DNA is TGCGCCAGCAGCCTTAGCGGGGGGTCGACCTACGAGCAGTACTTC. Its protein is CASSLSGGSTYEQYF. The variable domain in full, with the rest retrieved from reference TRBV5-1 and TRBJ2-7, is KAGVTQTPRYLIKTRGQQVTLSCSPISGHRSVSWYQQTPGQGLQFLFEYFSETQRNKGNFPGRFSGRQFSNSRSEMNVSTLELGDSALYLCASSLSGGSTYEQYFGPGTRLTVT.

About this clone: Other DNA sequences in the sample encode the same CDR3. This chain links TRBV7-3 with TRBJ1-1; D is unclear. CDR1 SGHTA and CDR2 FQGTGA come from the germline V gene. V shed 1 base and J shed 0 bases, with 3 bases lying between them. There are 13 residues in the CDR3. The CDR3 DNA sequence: TGTGCCAGCAGCTTAAGTATGAACACTGAAGCTTTCTTT. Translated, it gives CASSLSMNTEAFF.

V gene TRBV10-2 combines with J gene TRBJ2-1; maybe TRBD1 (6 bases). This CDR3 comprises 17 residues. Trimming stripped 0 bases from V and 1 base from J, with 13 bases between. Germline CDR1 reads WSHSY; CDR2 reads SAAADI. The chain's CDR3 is CASSESPLTGSYNEQFF. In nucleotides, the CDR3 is TGCGCCAGCAGTGAGTCACCTCTGACAGGTTCCTACAATGAGCAGTTCTTC.

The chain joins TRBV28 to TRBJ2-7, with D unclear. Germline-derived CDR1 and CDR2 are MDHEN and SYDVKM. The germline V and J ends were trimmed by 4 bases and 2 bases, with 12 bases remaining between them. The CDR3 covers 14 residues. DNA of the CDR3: TGTGCCAGCAGTTCAGCAGGAAAGACCTACGAGCAGTACTTC. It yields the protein CASSSAGKTYEQYF.